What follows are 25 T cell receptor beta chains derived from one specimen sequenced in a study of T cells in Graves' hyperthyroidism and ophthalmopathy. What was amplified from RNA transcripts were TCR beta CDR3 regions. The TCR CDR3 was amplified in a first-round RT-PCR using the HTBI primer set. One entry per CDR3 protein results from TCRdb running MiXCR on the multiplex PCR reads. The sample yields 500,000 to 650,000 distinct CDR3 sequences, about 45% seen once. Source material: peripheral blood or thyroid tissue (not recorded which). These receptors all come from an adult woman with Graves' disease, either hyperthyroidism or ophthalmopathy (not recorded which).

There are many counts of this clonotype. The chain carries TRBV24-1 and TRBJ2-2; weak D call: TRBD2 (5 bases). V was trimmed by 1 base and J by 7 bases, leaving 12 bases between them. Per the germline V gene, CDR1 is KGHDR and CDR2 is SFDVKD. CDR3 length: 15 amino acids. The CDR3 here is CATSDLGGSNGELFF. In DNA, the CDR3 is TGTGCCACCAGTGATTTAGGCGGGTCTAACGGGGAGCTGTTTTTT.

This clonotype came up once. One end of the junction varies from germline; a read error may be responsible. The CDR3 bases are TGTGCCAGCAGTTACTGGCCAGGGAAGTTTAGCCAAGAGACCCAGTACTTC. Translating gives CASSYWPGKFSQETQYF. V gene TRBV24-1 combines with J gene TRBJ2-5, with D maybe TRBD1 (5 bases). Germline assignment: CDR1 KGHDR and CDR2 SFDVKD. The length of the CDR3 is 17 residues.

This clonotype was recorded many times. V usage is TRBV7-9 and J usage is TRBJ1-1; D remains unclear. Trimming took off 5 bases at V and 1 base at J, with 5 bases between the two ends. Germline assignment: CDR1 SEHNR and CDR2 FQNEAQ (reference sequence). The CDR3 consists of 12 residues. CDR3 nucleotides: TGTGCCAGCAGCACCCAGAACACTGAAGCTTTCTTT. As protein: CASSTQNTEAFF.

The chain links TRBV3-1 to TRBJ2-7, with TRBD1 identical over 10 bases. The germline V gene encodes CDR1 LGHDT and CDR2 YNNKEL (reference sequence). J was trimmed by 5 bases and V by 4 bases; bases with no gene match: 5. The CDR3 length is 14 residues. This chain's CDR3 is CASSRTGGSDEQYF. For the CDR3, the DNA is TGTGCCAGCAGCCGGACAGGGGGGAGCGACGAGCAGTACTTC.

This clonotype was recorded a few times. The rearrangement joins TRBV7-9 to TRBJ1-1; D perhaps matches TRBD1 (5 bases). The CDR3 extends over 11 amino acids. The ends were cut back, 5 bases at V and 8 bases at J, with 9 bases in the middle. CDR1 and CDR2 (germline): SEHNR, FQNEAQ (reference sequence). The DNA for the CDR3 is TGTGCCAGCAGCGCAGACAGCGAAGCTTTCTTT. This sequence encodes CASSADSEAFF.

The CDR3 protein is CASSLSVPYEQYF. The CDR3 bases are TGTGCCAGCAGTTTATCAGTCCCCTACGAGCAGTACTTC. V is TRBV28 and J is TRBJ2-7; D ambiguous. Germline lookup yields CDR1 MDHEN and CDR2 SYDVKM. The CDR3 runs to 13 residues. V dropped 1 base and J dropped 2 bases, with 6 bases sitting between them.

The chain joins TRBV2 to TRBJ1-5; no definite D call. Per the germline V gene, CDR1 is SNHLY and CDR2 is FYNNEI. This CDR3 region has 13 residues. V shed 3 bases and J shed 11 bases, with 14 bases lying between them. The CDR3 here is CASSDGYQETQHF. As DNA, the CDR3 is TGTGCCAGCAGTGATGGGTACCAAGAGACCCAGCATTTT.

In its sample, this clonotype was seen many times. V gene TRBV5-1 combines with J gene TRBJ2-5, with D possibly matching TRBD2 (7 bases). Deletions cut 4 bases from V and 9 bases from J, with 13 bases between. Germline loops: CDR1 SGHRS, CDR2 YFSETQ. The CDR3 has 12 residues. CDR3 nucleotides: TGCGCCAGCAGCCGAGGGGGGGTGGCCCAGTACTTC. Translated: CASSRGGVAQYF.

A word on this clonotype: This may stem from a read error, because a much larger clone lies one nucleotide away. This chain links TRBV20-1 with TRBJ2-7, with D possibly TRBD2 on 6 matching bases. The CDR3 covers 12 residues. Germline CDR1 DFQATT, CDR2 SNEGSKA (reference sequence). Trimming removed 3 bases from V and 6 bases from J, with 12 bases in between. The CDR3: CSASGSKCEQYF. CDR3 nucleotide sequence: TGCAGTGCTAGCGGGAGTAAGTGCGAGCAGTACTTC.

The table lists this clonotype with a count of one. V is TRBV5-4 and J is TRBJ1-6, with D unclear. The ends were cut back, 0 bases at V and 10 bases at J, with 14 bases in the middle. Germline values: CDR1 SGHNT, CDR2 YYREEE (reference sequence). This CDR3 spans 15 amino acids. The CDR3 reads CASSLVLAGNSPLHF. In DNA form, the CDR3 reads TGTGCCAGCAGCTTGGTACTAGCGGGGAACTCACCCCTCCACTTT.

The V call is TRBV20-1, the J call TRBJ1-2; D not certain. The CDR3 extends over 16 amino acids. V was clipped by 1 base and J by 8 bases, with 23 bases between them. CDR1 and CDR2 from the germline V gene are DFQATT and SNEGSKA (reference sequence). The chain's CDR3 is CSARGPGGGEHYGYTF. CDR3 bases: TGCAGTGCTAGAGGGCCGGGTGGCGGGGAGCATTACGGCTACACCTTC.

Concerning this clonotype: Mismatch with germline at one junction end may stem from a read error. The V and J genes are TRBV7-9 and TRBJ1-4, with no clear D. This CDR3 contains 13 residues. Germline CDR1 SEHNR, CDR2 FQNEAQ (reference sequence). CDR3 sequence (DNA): TGCGCCAGCAGCCAGTGGAGGAATGAAAAACTGTTTTTT. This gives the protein CASSQWRNEKLFF. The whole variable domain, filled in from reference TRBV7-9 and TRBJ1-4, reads DTGVSQNPRHKITKRGQNVTFRCDPISEHNRLYWYRQTLGQGPEFLTYFQNEAQLEKSRLLSDRFSAERPKGSFSTLEIQRTEQGDSAMYLCASSQWRNEKLFFGSGTQLSVL.

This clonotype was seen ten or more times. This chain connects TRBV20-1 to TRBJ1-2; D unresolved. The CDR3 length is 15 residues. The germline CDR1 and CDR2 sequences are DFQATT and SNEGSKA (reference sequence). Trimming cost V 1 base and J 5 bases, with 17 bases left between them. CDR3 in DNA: TGCAGTGCTAGAGTCATGGGCTCATACTCTTATGGCTACACCTTC. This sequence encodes CSARVMGSYSYGYTF.

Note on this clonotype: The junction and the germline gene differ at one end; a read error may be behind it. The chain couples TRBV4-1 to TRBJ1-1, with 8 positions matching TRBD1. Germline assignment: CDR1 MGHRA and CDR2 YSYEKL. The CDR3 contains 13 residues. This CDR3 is CASSPMRTGTTFF. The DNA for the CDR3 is TGTGCCAGCAGCCCTATGCGGACAGGGACAACTTTCTTT.

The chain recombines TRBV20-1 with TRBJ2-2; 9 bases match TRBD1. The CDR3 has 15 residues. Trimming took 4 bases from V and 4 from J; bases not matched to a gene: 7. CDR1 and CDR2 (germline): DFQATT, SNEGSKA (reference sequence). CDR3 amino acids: CSATRQGGGTGELFF. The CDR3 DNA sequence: TGCAGTGCTACAAGACAGGGGGGTGGCACCGGGGAGCTGTTTTTT.

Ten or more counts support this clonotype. CDR3 protein: CSASPGQKNTEAFF. CDR3 DNA sequence: TGCAGTGCTAGCCCGGGACAGAAGAACACTGAAGCTTTCTTT. The J gene is TRBJ1-1, the V gene TRBV20-1, with 7 bases that match TRBD1. Germline assignment: CDR1 DFQATT and CDR2 SNEGSKA (reference sequence). V lost 3 bases to trimming and J lost 1 base; unmatched junction nucleotides: 5. This CDR3 has 14 amino acids.

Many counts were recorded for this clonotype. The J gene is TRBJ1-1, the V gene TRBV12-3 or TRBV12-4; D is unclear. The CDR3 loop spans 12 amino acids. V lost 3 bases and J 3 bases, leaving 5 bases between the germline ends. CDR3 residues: CASSFSDTEAFF. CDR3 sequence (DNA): TGTGCCAGCAGTTTTTCGGACACTGAAGCTTTCTTT.

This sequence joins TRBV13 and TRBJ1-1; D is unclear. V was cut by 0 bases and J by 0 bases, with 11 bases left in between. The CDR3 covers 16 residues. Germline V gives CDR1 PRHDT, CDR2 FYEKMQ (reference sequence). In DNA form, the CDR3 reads TGTGCCAGCAGCTTAGGCCGCGGCAGATTGAACACTGAAGCTTTCTTT. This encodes CASSLGRGRLNTEAFF.

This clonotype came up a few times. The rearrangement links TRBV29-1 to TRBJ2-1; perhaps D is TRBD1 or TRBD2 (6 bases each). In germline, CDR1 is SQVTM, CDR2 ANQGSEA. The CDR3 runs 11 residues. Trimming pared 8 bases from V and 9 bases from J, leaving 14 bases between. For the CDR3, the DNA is TGCAGCCTAAGGGGGAGGAGTGAGCAGTTCTTC. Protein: CSLRGRSEQFF.

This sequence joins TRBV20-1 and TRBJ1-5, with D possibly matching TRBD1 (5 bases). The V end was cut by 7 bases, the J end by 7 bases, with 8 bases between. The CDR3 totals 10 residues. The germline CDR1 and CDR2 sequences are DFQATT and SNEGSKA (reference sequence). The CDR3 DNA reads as TGCAGTGTGGGGGTACAGCCCCAGCATTTT. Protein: CSVGVQPQHF.

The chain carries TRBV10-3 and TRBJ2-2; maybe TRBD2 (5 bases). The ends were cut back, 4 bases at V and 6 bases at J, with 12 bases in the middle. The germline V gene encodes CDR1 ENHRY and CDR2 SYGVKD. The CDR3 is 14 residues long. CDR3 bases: TGTGCCATCAGTGGGACTGATGGGCCCGGGGAGCTGTTTTTT. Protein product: CAISGTDGPGELFF.

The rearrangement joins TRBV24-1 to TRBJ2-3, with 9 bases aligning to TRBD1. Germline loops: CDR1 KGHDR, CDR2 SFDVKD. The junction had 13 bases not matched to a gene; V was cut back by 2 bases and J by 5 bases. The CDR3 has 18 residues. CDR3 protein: CATSDSQGARGNGDTQYF. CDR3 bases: TGTGCCACCAGTGATTCACAGGGGGCGCGGGGGAACGGAGATACGCAGTATTTT.

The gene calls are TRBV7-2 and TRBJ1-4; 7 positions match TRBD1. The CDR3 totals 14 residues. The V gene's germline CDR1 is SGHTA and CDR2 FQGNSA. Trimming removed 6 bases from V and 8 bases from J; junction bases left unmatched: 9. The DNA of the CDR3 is TGTGCCAGCAGGCAACCAGGGGGTGGGGAAAAACTGTTTTTT. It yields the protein CASRQPGGGEKLFF.

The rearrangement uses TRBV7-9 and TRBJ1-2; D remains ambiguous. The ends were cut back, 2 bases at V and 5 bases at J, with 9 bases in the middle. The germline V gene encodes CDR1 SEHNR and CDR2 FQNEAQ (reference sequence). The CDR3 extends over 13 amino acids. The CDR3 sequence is CASSLIGGYGYTF. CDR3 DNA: TGTGCCAGCAGCTTAATCGGCGGGTATGGCTACACCTTC.

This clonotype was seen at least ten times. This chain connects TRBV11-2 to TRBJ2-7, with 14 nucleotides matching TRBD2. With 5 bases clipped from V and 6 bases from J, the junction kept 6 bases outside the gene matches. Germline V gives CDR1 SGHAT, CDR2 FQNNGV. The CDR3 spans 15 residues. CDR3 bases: TGTGCCAGCAGCGAGGGACTAGCGGGAGTCGGCGAGCAGTACTTC. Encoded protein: CASSEGLAGVGEQYF.